A selection of T cell receptor beta chains follows, all from one sample in a study of blood T cell repertoires in COVID-19. Clones were sequenced by immunoSEQ multiplex PCR, and TCRdb holds only the in-frame ones, with some missing. The repertoire consists of about 120,000 clones, with more than 75% occurring once and the leading ten covering 11%. Input material: peripheral blood. These receptors came from a woman between 70 and 85 years old with COVID-19, enrolled during active disease. Both conserved end residues are part of each CDR3.

v_call,j_call,cdr3_aa
TRBV23-1,TRBJ2-7,CASIRSRGQETYEQYF
TRBV19,TRBJ1-5,CASMDIYQPQHF
TRBV28,TRBJ1-1,CASSLDWATEAFF
TRBV21-1,TRBJ1-2,CASSKDEGDGYTF
TRBV12-3/TRBV12-4,TRBJ1-5,CASSVNLNQPQHF
TRBV5-1,TRBJ2-1,CASSLGGGTNEQFF
TRBV19,TRBJ2-2,CASTVGRAGELFF
TRBV28,TRBJ1-3,CASNYGNTIYF
TRBV30,TRBJ2-5,CAWTGSGETQYF
TRBV18,TRBJ2-7,CASSPGTGGIYEQYF
TRBV18,TRBJ2-7,CASSHFRDTNYEQYF
TRBV20-1,TRBJ2-5,CSATGGKTQYF
TRBV7-2,TRBJ2-7,CASSSVGAGGLEQYF
TRBV5-4,TRBJ2-6,CASSPRGPSSGANVLTF
TRBV6-6,TRBJ1-2,CASSYFPLDRAGYTF
TRBV6-5,TRBJ1-4,CARPKYREPGEKLFF
TRBV28,TRBJ2-7,CASSPTGQGAHHEQYF
TRBV18,TRBJ1-5,CASSPQGGRQPQHF
TRBV11-2,TRBJ2-2,CASSLAVGGANTGELFF
TRBV2,TRBJ1-3,CASSGQGSSGNTIYF
TRBV24-1,TRBJ2-2,CATSDNPNRVNGELFF
TRBV15,TRBJ1-5,CATRGTGARNQPQHF
TRBV21-1,TRBJ1-1,CASSKVEGALVPLNTEAFF
TRBV28,TRBJ2-1,CASSFPRRGSPNEQFF
TRBV7-8,TRBJ2-1,CASSLSGQGHNEQFF
TRBV19,TRBJ2-2,CASSRLQGVVGTGELFF
TRBV5-6,TRBJ1-1,CASSPRTGLNTEAFF
TRBV12-3/TRBV12-4,TRBJ1-1,CASRGQYTEAFF
TRBV7-2,TRBJ1-5,CASSLEGRGQPQHF
TRBV2,TRBJ2-5,CASTPDREETQYF
TRBV21-1,TRBJ2-1,CASKGDNEQFF
TRBV5-6,TRBJ1-2,CASSSLGQNYGYTF
TRBV12-3/TRBV12-4,TRBJ1-5,CASSLEGGQPQHF